The 19 T cell receptor beta chains below were found in one sample sequenced in a study of CD8+ T cells in alopecia areata. Once RNA had been extracted, it was reverse transcribed into cDNA to act as the sequencing template. Sequencing was performed with immunoSEQ multiplex PCR; in TCRdb, only in-frame clones are kept and a portion is missing. The sample is made up of over 100,000 clones, none counted only once. Sequencing used lesional skin. These receptors originate from a C3H/HeJ mouse with alopecia areata. This mouse strain has H2-k as its MHC haplotype.

This clone has a count of ten or more. The genes are named according to mouse. This chain's CDR3 is CASRTGGSSYEQYF. CDR3 DNA, as far as it was read: TGTGCCAGCAGGACTGGGGGGAGCTCCTAT. The chain links TRBV19 to TRBJ2-7, with 10 bases fitting TRBD2. The read stops 4 residues short of the end of the CDR3; the missing end is completed from the germline J gene. The germline gives CDR1 FNHDT, CDR2 SITEND (reference sequence). V gave up 5 bases and J gave up 0 bases; unmatched junction bases: 2. The CDR3 covers 14 residues.

This clone was seen ten or more times. Gene and germline names: mouse. The read stops 4 residues short of the end of the CDR3; the missing end is completed from the germline J gene. V is TRBV13-3 and J is TRBJ2-4; 8 bases match TRBD2. CDR1 and CDR2 (germline): NNHDY, SYVADS. The CDR3 has 16 amino acids. Losses at the gene ends were 1 base for V and 2 bases for J; bases not matched to a gene: 6. CDR3 loop: CASSDLGGADQNTLYF. CDR3 DNA, as far as it was read: TGTGCCAGCAGTGATCTGGGGGGCGCGGATCAAAAC.

This clone showed up many times. The gene names given are mouse names. Read sequence stops 4 residues before the CDR3 end, and the germline J gene provides the missing end. The rearrangement joins TRBV13-3 to TRBJ2-7; D is uncertain. The CDR3 covers 12 residues. Per the germline V gene, CDR1 is NNHDY and CDR2 is SYVADS. The DNA read from the CDR3 is TGTGCCAGCAGGCCCGACAATTAT. It is translated as CASRPDNY. The CDR3 as a whole reads CASRPDNYEQYF.

Comment on this clone: The genes are named according to mouse. The read ends 4 residues early relative to the CDR3; the germline J gene fills the gap. The rearrangement joins TRBV12-1 to TRBJ1-2, with 9 bases fitting TRBD1. CDR1 SGHSN and CDR2 HYEKVE come from the germline V gene. J was trimmed by 1 base and V by 2 bases; bases with no gene match: 1. The CDR3 runs to 14 residues. The part of the CDR3 DNA that was read is TGTGCCAGCTCTCGGACAGGGGAAAACTCC. Translation: CASSRTGENS. The whole CDR3 protein is CASSRTGENSDYTF.

This clone was counted a few times. Genes here carry mouse names. The read stops 4 residues short of the end of the CDR3; the missing end is completed from the germline J gene. The V call is TRBV1, the J call TRBJ2-7; 9 nucleotides match TRBD2. The CDR3 extends over 16 amino acids. J lost 0 bases, V lost 0 bases, and 3 bases had no gene match. Germline CDR1 NSQYPW, CDR2 LRSPGD (reference sequence). Partial CDR3 DNA: TGCACCTGCAGTGCAGACGACTGGGGGAGCTCCTAT. This sequence encodes CTCSADDWGSSY. The entire CDR3 is CTCSADDWGSSYEQYF.

Comments on this clone: Genes here carry mouse names. The missing CDR3 end, 4 residues past where the read stops, is filled in from the germline J gene. The rearrangement joins TRBV13-3 to TRBJ2-7; 11 nucleotides line up with TRBD2. The trim removed 6 bases at V and 3 bases at J, leaving 5 bases unmatched. CDR1 NNHDY and CDR2 SYVADS come from the germline V gene. CDR3 size: 14 residues. The CDR3 DNA, read in part, is TGTGCCAGCACCCGGGACTGGGGGTTCTAT. It encodes CASTRDWGFY. The whole CDR3 sequence is CASTRDWGFYEQYF.

As concerns this clone: Gene names refer to mouse genes. From the germline J gene comes the end of the CDR3, since the read stops 4 residues before it. The chain employs TRBV19 and TRBJ1-4, with TRBD1 matching over 8 bases. Per germline, CDR1 FNHDT and CDR2 SITEND (reference sequence). The CDR3 length is 14 residues. V lost 5 bases, J lost 4 bases, and 4 bases stayed unmatched. The part of the CDR3 DNA that was read is TGTGCCAGCAGATGGGGGACAGGCAACGAA. Translation gives CASRWGTGNE. From start to end, the CDR3 is CASRWGTGNERLFF.

This clone turned up a few times. The protein listed by TCRdb differs at residue 10 from the translated DNA, so the DNA translation is shown. Each gene name is a mouse one. The observed sequence ends 3 residues before the CDR3 terminus, with the missing tail filled in from the germline J gene. V gene TRBV19 combines with J gene TRBJ1-3; D is uncertain. The CDR3 consists of 13 residues. Trimming stripped 9 bases from V and 0 bases from J, with 10 bases between. Per the germline V gene, CDR1 is FNHDT and CDR2 is SITEND (reference sequence). The CDR3 reads CATLQNSGNTLYF. The DNA read from the CDR3 is TGTGCCACACTACAGAATTCTGGAAATACG.

This clone was found a few times. Mouse names are used for the genes. The DNA ends 4 residues before the CDR3 does, and the rest of the CDR3 is filled in from the germline J gene. The V call is TRBV13-3, the J call TRBJ1-1, with no clear D. Germline V gene lookup returns CDR1 NNHDY and CDR2 SYVADS. V was cut by 7 bases and J by 0 bases, with 7 bases left in between. The CDR3 sequence is 12 residues long. CDR3 DNA, as far as it was read: TGTGCCAGCCGATGGGCAAACACA. It translates to CASRWANT. The full CDR3 protein reads CASRWANTEVFF.

To note about this clone: Gene names refer to mouse genes. Read coverage stops 4 residues before the CDR3 terminus; the germline J gene supplies the remainder. The chain combines TRBV13-1 with TRBJ2-1, with D perhaps TRBD1 (6 bases). The CDR3 covers 14 residues. Germline CDR1 NSHNY, CDR2 SYGAGN. Trimming stripped 0 bases from V and 6 bases from J, with 10 bases between. The sequenced CDR3 bases are TGTGCCAGCAGTGATGCCAGGGGAAGTGCT. This sequence encodes CASSDARGSA. Given in full, the CDR3 is CASSDARGSAEQFF.

Details on this clone: The listed genes are named as in mouse. CDR3: CASGDRGLAETLYF. The part of the CDR3 DNA that was read is TGTGCCAGCGGTGACAGGGGGCTTGCAGAA. The chain joins TRBV13-2 to TRBJ2-3, with 8 bases aligning to TRBD1. The DNA ends 4 residues before the CDR3 does, and the rest of the CDR3 is filled in from the germline J gene. The V and J ends lost 2 bases and 2 bases, in that order; junction bases with no gene match: 1. Germline-derived CDR1 and CDR2 are NNHNN and SYGAGS (reference sequence). The CDR3 runs 14 residues.

The sample holds a few counts of this clone. Mouse names are used for the genes. The read gets to within 4 residues of the CDR3 end, and the germline J gene fills in the rest. The genes are TRBV13-3 and TRBJ2-5, with D perhaps TRBD1 (6 bases). V was pared by 3 bases and J by 0 bases, with 11 bases between. Germline CDR1 and CDR2: NNHDY and SYVADS. This CDR3 has 15 residues. The CDR3 region is CASSGPGQNQDTQYF. The sequenced part of the CDR3 DNA is TGTGCCAGCAGTGGACCGGGACAAAACCAAGAC.

In the case of this clone: Mouse gene names and germline throughout. The sequenced fragment ends 4 residues before the CDR3 boundary, so the rest is inferred from the germline J gene. J is TRBJ2-5 and V is TRBV3; a possible D gene is TRBD1 (6 bases). CDR1 and CDR2 from the germline V gene are SNHLY and FYNGKV (reference sequence). This CDR3 region has 13 residues. CDR3 bases read: TGTGCCAGCAGCTTAAACAGGGACGAC. This sequence encodes CASSLNRDD. In full, the CDR3 is CASSLNRDDTQYF. Together with reference TRBV3 and TRBJ2-5, the CDR3 gives the full variable domain: GPKVLQIPSHQIIDMGQMVTLNCDPVSNHLYFYWYKQILGQQMEFLVNFYNGKVMEKSKLFKDQFSVERPDGSYFTLKIQPTALEDSAVYFCASSLNRDDTQYFGPGTRLLVL.

This clone has only a few counts. Mouse germline and gene names are used. Sequencing ends 4 residues short of the CDR3 end; the germline J gene provides the rest. The chain carries TRBV1 and TRBJ2-5; no definite D call. CDR1 is NSQYPW, CDR2 LRSPGD, per germline (reference sequence). The CDR3 loop spans 14 amino acids. The V gene lost 3 bases and the J gene lost 0 bases, with 7 bases spanning the gap. CDR3: CTCSARRNQDTQYF. The sequenced part of the CDR3 DNA is TGCACCTGCAGTGCTCGCAGGAACCAAGAC.

Details on this clone: The gene names here belong to mouse. The CDR3 is CASSDEAGGGTEVFF. The DNA read from the CDR3 is TGTGCCAGCAGTGATGAGGCAGGGGGCGGCACA. V is TRBV13-1 and J is TRBJ1-1, with 8 bases identical to TRBD1. The read ends 4 residues before the CDR3 terminus; that terminus is restored from the germline J gene. V lost 0 bases and J lost 4; bases outside the gene matches: 5. The CDR3 is 15 residues long. From germline, CDR1 is NSHNY and CDR2 SYGAGN.

In regard to this clone: The gene names given are mouse names. The read ends 4 residues shy of where the CDR3 ends; the end is completed using the germline J gene. The chain uses TRBV1 and TRBJ2-7, with 10 bases aligning to TRBD1. Germline CDR1 NSQYPW, CDR2 LRSPGD (reference sequence). This CDR3 has 15 residues. The sequenced CDR3 bases are TGCACCTGCAGTGCAGACCGGGACAGGGGTAAT. Residues: CTCSADRDRGN. In full, the CDR3 is CTCSADRDRGNEQYF.

Many counts were recorded for this clone. Mouse gene names and germline throughout. From the germline J gene comes the end of the CDR3, since the read stops 4 residues before it. The chain employs TRBV13-3 and TRBJ1-2; tentative D call: TRBD1 (5 bases). The CDR3 has 15 amino acids. CDR1 NNHDY and CDR2 SYVADS come from the germline V gene. The V and J ends lost 0 bases and 1 base respectively, with 10 bases between them. The CDR3: CASSDARTINSDYTF. The CDR3 bases that were read are TGTGCCAGCAGTGATGCACGGACAATAAACTCC.

This clone was seen a few times. Gene and germline names: mouse. Read data end 4 residues before the CDR3 end; the end is taken from the germline J gene. The genes are TRBV12-1 and TRBJ2-7, with D perhaps TRBD1 (5 bases). Trimming stripped 4 bases from V and 0 bases from J, with 9 bases between. The CDR3 sequence is 13 residues long. Germline CDR1 SGHSN, CDR2 HYEKVE. The CDR3 reads CASSPTVSYEQYF. Partial CDR3 DNA: TGTGCCAGCTCCCCGACAGTCTCCTAT.

This clone turned up a few times. Germline and genes: mouse. The sequenced fragment ends 4 residues before the CDR3 boundary, so the rest is inferred from the germline J gene. The chain combines TRBV13-3 with TRBJ1-4; the match to TRBD1 covers 9 bases. The CDR3 consists of 14 residues. The germline V gene has CDR1 NNHDY and CDR2 SYVADS. The CDR3 loop reads CASSETGGPERLFF. Partial CDR3 DNA: TGTGCCAGCAGTGAAACAGGGGGCCCCGAA.